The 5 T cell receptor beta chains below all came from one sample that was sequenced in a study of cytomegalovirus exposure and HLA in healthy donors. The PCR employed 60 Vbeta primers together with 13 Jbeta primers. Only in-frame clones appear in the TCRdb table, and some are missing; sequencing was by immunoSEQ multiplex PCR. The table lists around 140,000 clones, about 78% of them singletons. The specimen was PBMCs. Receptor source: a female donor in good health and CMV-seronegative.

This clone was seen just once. CDR3: CASSLITSGVNEQFF. Here the CDR3 DNA reads TGTGCCAGCAGCTTGATTACTAGCGGGGTCAATGAGCAGTTCTTC. V gene TRBV5-6 combines with J gene TRBJ2-1; TRBD2 matches 10 bases. Germline CDR1 is SGHDT and CDR2 is YYEEEE. This CDR3 is 15 amino acids long. V lost 1 base, J lost 6 bases, and 4 bases stayed unmatched.

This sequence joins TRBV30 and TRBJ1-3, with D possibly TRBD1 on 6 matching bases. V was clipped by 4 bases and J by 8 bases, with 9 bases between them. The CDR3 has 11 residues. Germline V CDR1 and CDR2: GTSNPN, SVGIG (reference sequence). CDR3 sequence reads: CAWIRGDTIYF. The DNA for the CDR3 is TGTGCCTGGATCAGGGGAGACACCATATATTTT.

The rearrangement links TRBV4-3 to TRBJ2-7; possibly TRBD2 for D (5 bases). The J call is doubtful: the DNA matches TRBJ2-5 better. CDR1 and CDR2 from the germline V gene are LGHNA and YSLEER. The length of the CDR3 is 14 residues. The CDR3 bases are TGCGCCAGCAGCCAAGGTCACGGGGTGGAGACCCAGTACTTC. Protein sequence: CASSQGHGVETQYF.

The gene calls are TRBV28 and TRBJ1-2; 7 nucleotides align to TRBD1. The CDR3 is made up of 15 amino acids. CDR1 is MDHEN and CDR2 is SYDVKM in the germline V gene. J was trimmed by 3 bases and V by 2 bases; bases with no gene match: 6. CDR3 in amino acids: CASSLPRQGDYGYTF. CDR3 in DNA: TGTGCCAGCAGTTTACCGAGACAGGGAGACTATGGCTACACCTTC.

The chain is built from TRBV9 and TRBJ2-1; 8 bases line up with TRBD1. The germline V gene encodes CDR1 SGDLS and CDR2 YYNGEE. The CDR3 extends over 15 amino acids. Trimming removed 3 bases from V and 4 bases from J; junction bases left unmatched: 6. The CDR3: CASSDRGDGYNEQFF. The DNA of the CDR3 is TGTGCCAGCAGCGACAGGGGGGACGGGTACAATGAGCAGTTCTTC.